A selection of T cell receptor beta chains follows, all from one sample in a study of vaccination effects on CD4 cells after COVID-19. Profiling relied on immunoSEQ multiplex PCR, and the TCRdb table lists in-frame clones only, not all of them. The sample has approximately 40,000 clones, around 70% seen once. These TCRs are of unknown antigen specificity. The specimen was CD4+ T cells from PBMCs cultured with SARS-CoV-2 spike peptides, collected before COVID-19 vaccination. The receptors stem from a human donor who received a COVID-19 vaccine. CDR3s leave out the opening cysteine and the closing phenylalanine or tryptophan.

cdr3_aa	v_call	j_call
ASSQTGLGTDTQY	TRBV4-1	TRBJ2-3
ASNALAGFYEQY	TRBV28	TRBJ2-7
ASSQENPRGGSNEKLF	TRBV4-2	TRBJ1-4
ASSLRDVGTQY	TRBV6-2/TRBV6-3	TRBJ2-3
ASADSGSGNTIY	TRBV6-6	TRBJ1-3
ASSEGRRGYT	TRBV2	TRBJ1-2
ASSLGALRSNQPQH	TRBV6-6	TRBJ1-5
ASSQDWGRGAYGYT	TRBV4-2	TRBJ1-2
ASSRSQGDAYNSPLH	TRBV4-1	TRBJ1-6
ASSPWTPRDSPLH	TRBV3-1/TRBV3-2	TRBJ1-6
ASSPVSTETQY	TRBV5-1	TRBJ2-5
ASSPAGPRSEAF	TRBV5-6	TRBJ1-1
ASSGLSTDTQY	TRBV5-1	TRBJ2-3
ASSPRGGADTQY	TRBV4-3	TRBJ2-3
ASSLGTGLGNTEAF	TRBV7-9	TRBJ1-1
ASSQDLGRYEQY	TRBV4-2	TRBJ2-7
ASSPNTQAGAYGYT	TRBV5-1	TRBJ1-2
ASTEDRALYEQY	TRBV2	TRBJ2-7
ASSPLLGGNTIY	TRBV6-5	TRBJ1-3
ASHRLAGSGTGELF	TRBV19	TRBJ2-2
ASSLGQGAQNTGELF	TRBV5-1	TRBJ2-2
ASSQLVSTGELF	TRBV4-3	TRBJ2-2
ASSARGGYT	TRBV28	TRBJ1-2
ASSASGETQY	TRBV3-1/TRBV3-2	TRBJ2-5
ASSQDRSNTQY	TRBV4-1	TRBJ2-3
ASSVGVSGLDTIY	TRBV9	TRBJ1-3
ASSLGKGSGNTIY	TRBV5-1	TRBJ1-3
ASSQGGWTGAYEQY	TRBV4-2	TRBJ2-7
ASRRGGSNTEAF	TRBV6-5	TRBJ1-1
ASSGANSYEQY	TRBV2	TRBJ2-7
ASSLVGGPQY	TRBV7-7	TRBJ2-5
AWSVPRGGLRSSYNEQF	TRBV30	TRBJ2-1
ASSQTGGKLF	TRBV5-4	TRBJ1-4
SASWQLLADEQF	TRBV20-1	TRBJ2-1
ASSLEGVLNTEAF	TRBV18	TRBJ1-1
ASGFSYYEQY	TRBV14	TRBJ2-7
ASREAF	TRBV3-1/TRBV3-2	TRBJ1-1
ASSPDTEAF	TRBV7-9	TRBJ1-1
ACAGSSYEQY	TRBV30	TRBJ2-7
ASSIGGGEGTDTQY	TRBV19	TRBJ2-3
ASSLQDPIREQY	TRBV5-6	TRBJ2-7
AIRTSGGASDTQY	TRBV10-3	TRBJ2-3
ASSLSTGVTEAF	TRBV28	TRBJ1-1
ASSPPRSSYEQY	TRBV18	TRBJ2-7
ASSSTGPEAF	TRBV6-6	TRBJ1-1
ASSLLRDHGYT	TRBV7-2	TRBJ1-2
ASSTYAALTGELF	TRBV19	TRBJ2-2
ASSLAKGDQPQH	TRBV11-1	TRBJ1-5
ASSTGPLGLAGGANEQF	TRBV3-1/TRBV3-2	TRBJ2-1
ASSFPGNTEAF	TRBV28	TRBJ1-1